This entry describes one TCR beta chain. Antigen specificity is unknown. The sample has other DNA sequences that encode this CDR3 too. The naive CD8 subset, CD45RO-negative cells positively selected for CCR7, excluded terminally differentiated effector memory CD45RA+ cells. V lost 1 base and J lost 4, with 7 bases in between. The germline gives CDR1 SGHDN, CDR2 FVKESK. The CDR3 sequence is 13 residues long. Deep was the level used in running the assay. Assay: immunoSEQ multiplex PCR; the TCRdb copy retains only in-frame clones and omits some. The repertoire consists of some 2 million clones, with just under 95% occurring once and the leading ten covering about 1.1%. The sample comes from a study of shared clonotypes between healthy human individuals. Notes on the study in general: Of the naive CD4 clonotypes, about 5% were shared across a handful of donors.

The sequence derives from a man between 18 and 29 years old in good health. J is TRBJ1-2 and V is TRBV14; D possibly corresponds to TRBD1 (5 bases). The sample consisted of naive CD8+ T cells sorted from blood. CDR3: CASSQGGPYGYTF. The DNA of the CDR3 is TGTGCCAGCAGCCAAGGGGGCCCCTATGGCTACACCTTC.